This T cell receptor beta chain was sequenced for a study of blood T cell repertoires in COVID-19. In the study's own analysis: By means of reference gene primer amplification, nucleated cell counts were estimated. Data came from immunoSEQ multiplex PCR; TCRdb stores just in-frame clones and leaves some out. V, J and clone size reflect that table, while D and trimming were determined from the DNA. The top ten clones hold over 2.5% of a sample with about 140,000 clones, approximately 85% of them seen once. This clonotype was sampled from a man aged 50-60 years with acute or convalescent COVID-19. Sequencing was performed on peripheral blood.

The CDR3 here is CASSGAGVMNTEAFF. In nucleotides, the CDR3 is TGTGCCAGTAGTGGTGCCGGGGTTATGAACACTGAAGCTTTCTTT. J is TRBJ1-1 and V is TRBV19; D ambiguous. Germline V gene sequence: CDR1 LNHDA, CDR2 SQIVND (reference sequence). V was trimmed by 5 bases and J by 0 bases, leaving 13 bases between them. The CDR3 is 15 amino acids. Combining the CDR3 with reference TRBV19 and TRBJ1-1 gives the whole variable domain DGGITQSPKYLFRKEGQNVTLSCEQNLNHDAMYWYRQDPGQGLRLIYYSQIVNDFQKGDIAEGYSVSREKKESFPLTVTSAQKNPTAFYLCASSGAGVMNTEAFFGQGTRLTVV.